This T cell receptor beta chain is drawn from a study of T cell changes during pregnancy in multiple sclerosis (dated by TCRdb to the late 2010s). Broadly, across the study: The study looked at changes in the T cell repertoire across pregnancy in women with multiple sclerosis.

Preparation of the library involved the immunoSEQ multiplex PCR assay. What TCRdb holds here is the immuneACCESS table cut down to in-frame rearrangements. Part of the clones is not present; checked against another copy, under half of the missing clones reflect an unresolved V gene, and the others are unexplained. The sample includes roughly 69,000 clones, with approximately 91% observed a single time. Roughly 1.4% of the sample rests with the top ten. From a lookup of the germline V gene, CDR1 and CDR2 are SGHRS and YFSETQ. V ends up 7 bases short and J 3 bases short, with an unmatched junction base count of 13. The CDR3 numbers 16 residues from cysteine through phenylalanine. The retained sequence is limited to the CDR3, 48 bases, with the frame set at the first base. With regard to this clone: What this receptor recognizes is not known. No base qualities exist here, and no much larger clone lies one base off it.

The TCR originated in a female donor with multiple sclerosis, enrolled in a pregnancy study. The source material was peripheral blood, sampled in the third trimester of pregnancy. Here the chain combines TRBV5-1 and TRBJ2-3; 8 bases in between match TRBD2. The CDR3 is CASSPGRSGRTDTQYF. In nucleotides, the sequence is TGCGCCAGCTCCCCCGGCCGAAGCGGGAGAACAGATACGCAGTATTTT.